This is a list of T cell receptor beta chains from one sample in a study of T-cell memory formation after mild COVID-19. TCRdb reanalysed the 5' RACE reads using MiXCR and keeps one entry per CDR3 protein. The table includes 120,000 to 150,000 distinct CDR3 sequences, 19% detected once. The sequencing input was PBMCs or a T cell subset sorted from them (not recorded which). Source of these receptors: an adult woman who had mild COVID-19 (a few samples of this study predate the infection). Cell type and time point are not known. Both conserved end residues are part of each CDR3.

TRBV20-1,CSAGAGPLGAYGYTF
TRBV5-6,CASSRDRNEKLFF
TRBV12-3/TRBV12-4,CASSPTGENSPLHF
TRBV6-1,CASSEALTGTPLHF
TRBV28,CASSFGLAGGTDTQYF
TRBV20-1,CSARSLKRGGQETQYF
TRBV7-2,CASSLRPQNLAGKDNEQFF
TRBV15,CATSSHDRGSYEQYF
TRBV3-1,CASSSTSGTQETQYF
TRBV12-3/TRBV12-4,CASSPPNADTQYF
TRBV7-2,CASSLSRWGNQPQHF
TRBV14,CASSQGSGHYEQYF
TRBV5-1,CASSFSGGTNEQFF
TRBV6-5,CASSYSISSASDTQYF
TRBV2,CASRGSIETQYF
TRBV9,CASSVARDRGQADGELFF
TRBV7-9,CASSSPQGNQPQHF
TRBV29-1,CSVGGGMETQYF
TRBV12-3/TRBV12-4,CASSPGGGALRVTQYF
TRBV5-1,CASRTPYTQYF
TRBV5-4,CASSLAVGARNTEAFF
TRBV6-5,CASSYGWTGKNTEAFF